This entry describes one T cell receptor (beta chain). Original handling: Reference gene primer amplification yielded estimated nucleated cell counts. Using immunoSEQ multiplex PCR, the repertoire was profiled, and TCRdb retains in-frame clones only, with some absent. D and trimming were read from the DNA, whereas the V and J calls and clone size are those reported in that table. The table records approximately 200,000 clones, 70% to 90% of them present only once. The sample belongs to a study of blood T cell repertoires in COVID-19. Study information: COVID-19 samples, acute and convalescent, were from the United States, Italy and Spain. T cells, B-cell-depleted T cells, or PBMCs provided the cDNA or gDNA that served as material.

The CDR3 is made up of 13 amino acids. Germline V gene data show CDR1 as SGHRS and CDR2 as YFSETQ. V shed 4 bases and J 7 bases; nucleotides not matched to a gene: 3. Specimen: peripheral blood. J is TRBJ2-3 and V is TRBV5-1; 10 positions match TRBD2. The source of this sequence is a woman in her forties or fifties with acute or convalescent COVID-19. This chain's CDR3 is CASSGTSENTQYF. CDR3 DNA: TGCGCCAGCAGCGGGACTAGCGAGAATACGCAGTATTTT.